This T cell receptor beta chain appears in the sequencing data of a study of vaccination and CD4 T cells after COVID-19. In the study overall: Overlapping spike peptides of SARS-CoV-2, HCoV-NL63, HCoV-OC43 and HCoV-229E stimulated the cells.

Sequencing of cultured CD4+ T cell DNA used the Oncomine TCR Beta short-read assay. TCRdb analysed the PCR reads with MiXCR anew, one entry per CDR3 protein. The sample consists of 3,000 to 4,000 distinct CDR3 sequences, around three quarters of them appearing once. A word on this clonotype: Its antigen remains unidentified.

Treatment of the sample: approximately 9-day PBMC culture with coronavirus spike peptide pools or control peptides (ViraFEST assay). ViraFEST expanded antigen-specific T cells with peptide pools, then sequenced TCRs. Per well, 2 million to 2.5 million PBMCs were cultured in the presence of 9 to 10 IU/ml IL-2 and roughly 10 ug/ml peptide pools. CDR3 length equals 14 residues. Germline CDR1 is DFQATT and CDR2 is SNEGSKA (reference sequence). Trimming removed 5 bases from V and 7 bases from J; junction bases left unmatched: 9. This TCR was sampled from a human donor who had recovered from COVID-19. The chain is built from TRBV20-1 and TRBJ1-2; 11 bases agree with TRBD1. Sequencing was performed on CD4+ T cells from blood, cultured in vitro. The CDR3 nucleotides are TGCAGTGCTCGACGGACAGGGGGCGCGGCTGGCTACACCTTC. Translated: CSARRTGGAAGYTF.